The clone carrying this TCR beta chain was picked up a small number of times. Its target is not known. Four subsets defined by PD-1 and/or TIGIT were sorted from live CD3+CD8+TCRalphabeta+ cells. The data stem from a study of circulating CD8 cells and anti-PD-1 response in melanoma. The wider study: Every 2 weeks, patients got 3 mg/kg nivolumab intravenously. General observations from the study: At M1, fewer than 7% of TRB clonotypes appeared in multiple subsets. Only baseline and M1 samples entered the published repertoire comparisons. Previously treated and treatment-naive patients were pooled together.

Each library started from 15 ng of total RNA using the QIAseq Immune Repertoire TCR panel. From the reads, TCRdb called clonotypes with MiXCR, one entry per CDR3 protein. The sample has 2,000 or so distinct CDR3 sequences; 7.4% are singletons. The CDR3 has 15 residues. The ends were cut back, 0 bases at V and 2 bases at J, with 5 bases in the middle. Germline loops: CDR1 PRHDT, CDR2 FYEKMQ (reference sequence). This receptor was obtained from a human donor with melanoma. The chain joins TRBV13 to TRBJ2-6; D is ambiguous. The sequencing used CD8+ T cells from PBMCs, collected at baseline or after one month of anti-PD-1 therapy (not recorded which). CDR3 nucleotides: TGTGCCAGCAGCTTAGGGGATGCTGGGGCCAACGTCCTGACTTTC. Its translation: CASSLGDAGANVLTF.